This T cell receptor beta chain was identified during a study of T-cell reconstitution after alpha-beta-depleted transplantation in children. Study outcomes and limitations: When one year had passed after transplant, most T-cell counts and diversity came from newly produced T cells. Several hundred expanded graft clones reportedly gave rise to the alpha-beta T cells present about two months after transplant. It was surviving recipient T cells and thymic progenitors that gave some patients high TCRbeta diversity at day 60.

Researchers prepared the TCRbeta library using unique molecular identifiers, the study reports. MiXCR, applied by TCRdb to the PCR reads, yields one record per CDR3 protein. The table records fewer than 700,000 distinct CDR3 sequences, roughly 24% of them present only once. This clonotype was recorded at least ten times. Its antigen is currently unknown. Germline CDR1 is SQVTM and CDR2 is ANQGSEA. Deletions cut 0 bases from V and 5 bases from J, with 19 bases between. This CDR3 comprises 16 residues. This chain links TRBV29-1 with TRBJ2-5; D unresolved. The receptor's source is a boy younger than two who had a stem cell transplant for acute myeloid leukemia, so the T cells may come from the graft donor. Here the sequenced sample was PBMCs, mostly from graft donor cells, taken 360 days after TCRalphabeta/CD19-depleted stem cell transplant. The CDR3 spells CSVEDLTLTLMETQYF. The DNA of the CDR3 is TGCAGCGTTGAAGATCTCACTTTGACACTCATGGAGACCCAGTACTTC.